Below, 27 T cell receptor beta chains from the same sample are listed, as sequenced in a study of identical twins. TCRdb re-analysed the 5' RACE reads in MiXCR, keeping a single row per CDR3 protein. The top ten clones hold 0.48% of a sample with about 530,000 distinct CDR3 sequences, 20% to 25% of them seen once. This sample also appeared in a second study, on yellow fever vaccine responses in identical twins.

Material: CD4+ T cells sorted from blood. The receptors originated from a woman younger than 35 in good health.

A few counts support this clonotype. CDR3 amino acids: CASSSLADHNEQFF. In DNA, the CDR3 is TGTGCCAGCAGTTCTCTAGCGGACCACAATGAGCAGTTCTTC. The chain joins TRBV27 to TRBJ2-1, with 7 nucleotides matching TRBD2. Germline CDR1 and CDR2: MNHEY and SMNVEV (reference sequence). V lost 4 bases, J lost 5 bases, and 5 bases stayed unmatched. The CDR3 is 14 amino acids.

J is TRBJ2-7 and V is TRBV10-3, with D uncertain. The V end lost 4 bases, the J end lost 3 bases, and 13 bases lay between the germline ends. From germline, CDR1 is ENHRY and CDR2 SYGVKD. The CDR3 runs 14 residues. The CDR3 protein is CAISAVSALYEQYF. The CDR3 nucleotides read TGTGCCATCAGTGCAGTCAGCGCCCTCTACGAGCAGTACTTC.

This clonotype was recorded a few times. The V gene is TRBV10-3, the J gene TRBJ2-7; 7 positions match TRBD2. The germline V gene encodes CDR1 ENHRY and CDR2 SYGVKD. The CDR3 loop spans 14 amino acids. The junction had 16 bases not matched to a gene; V was cut back by 11 bases and J by 6 bases. The DNA of the CDR3 is TGTGCCTCCAGTGGGGGGGTATCGGACTTCGAGCAGTACTTC. Its protein product is CASSGGVSDFEQYF.

The V and J genes are TRBV5-1 and TRBJ2-3, with TRBD1 matching 9 bases. V shed 0 bases, J shed 4 bases, and the junction held 3 bases outside the gene matches. In germline, CDR1 is SGHRS, CDR2 YFSETQ. This CDR3 contains 15 residues. DNA of the CDR3: TGCGCCAGCAGCTTGGAGGGACAGGGCGCAGATACGCAGTATTTT. Translation: CASSLEGQGADTQYF.

This clonotype was detected a few times. The chain uses TRBV5-1 and TRBJ1-2; possible D gene TRBD1, 5 bases. Germline CDR1 and CDR2: SGHRS and YFSETQ. Trimming left V 0 bases short and J 7 bases short, with 13 bases between. The CDR3 consists of 14 residues. This CDR3 is CASSLVGTSIGYTF. The CDR3 nucleotides are TGCGCCAGCAGCTTGGTCGGGACCTCGATTGGCTACACCTTC.

The sample holds a few counts of this clonotype. The rearrangement joins TRBV18 to TRBJ2-1, with 7 bases matching TRBD1. Germline V gene sequence: CDR1 KGHSH, CDR2 LQKENI. This CDR3 spans 15 amino acids. V was pared by 4 bases and J by 1 base, with 4 bases of the junction left unmatched. Here the CDR3 DNA reads TGTGCCAGCTCACGGCTGACAGGGTCCTACAATGAGCAGTTCTTC. It codes for CASSRLTGSYNEQFF.

This chain uses TRBV10-1 with TRBJ2-3; 11 bases are shared with TRBD2. The CDR3 runs 17 residues. Per the germline V gene, CDR1 is WNHNN and CDR2 is SYGVQD (reference sequence). Unmatched junction bases numbered 7, after V lost 0 bases and J lost 5 bases. The CDR3 loop is CASSESVAGGPGDTQYF. CDR3 bases: TGCGCCAGCAGTGAGTCAGTAGCGGGAGGGCCTGGAGATACGCAGTATTTT.

The chain carries TRBV20-1 and TRBJ2-5; D may be TRBD1 (6 bases). The V end was cut by 6 bases, the J end by 2 bases, with 19 bases between. The CDR3 sequence is 15 residues long. Looked up from germline, CDR1 is DFQATT and CDR2 is SNEGSKA (reference sequence). The CDR3 sequence is CSARSGRQVQETQYF. CDR3 bases: TGCAGTGCAAGATCCGGGCGACAGGTACAAGAGACCCAGTACTTC.

This clonotype was seen only a few times. CDR3 sequence reads: CASSLGVAGGPDTQYF. The CDR3 DNA is TGTGCCAGCAGCTTGGGAGTAGCGGGGGGGCCAGATACGCAGTATTTT. The rearrangement uses TRBV5-4 and TRBJ2-3; 11 bases fit TRBD2. Germline CDR1 SGHNT, CDR2 YYREEE (reference sequence). V was clipped by 0 bases and J by 4 bases; unmatched bases: 4. This CDR3 comprises 16 residues.

This clonotype has a count of ten or more. At one of its ends the junction is not consistent with the germline gene, which may arise from a read error. The chain joins TRBV5-1 to TRBJ1-5; a possible D gene is TRBD1 (5 bases). Germline assignment: CDR1 SGHRS and CDR2 YFSETQ. The CDR3 consists of 15 residues. The CDR3, as DNA: TGTGCCAGCAGTTTGGGAGACAGCAGTAATCAGCCCCAGCATTTT. It translates to CASSLGDSSNQPQHF.

This chain joins TRBV3-1 and TRBJ2-5; 7 positions agree with TRBD1. The trim removed 6 bases at V and 2 bases at J, leaving 9 bases unmatched. The CDR3 spans 15 residues. Germline CDR1 reads LGHDT; CDR2 reads YNNKEL (reference sequence). The CDR3 region has the DNA TGTGCCAGCAGACAGGGGAAAACAGGTCAAGAGACCCAGTACTTC. Protein: CASRQGKTGQETQYF.

The chain joins TRBV20-1 to TRBJ2-7; D not certain. Germline values: CDR1 DFQATT, CDR2 SNEGSKA (reference sequence). This CDR3 contains 12 residues. Trimming removed 0 bases at V and 5 bases at J, with 8 bases between. CDR3 nucleotides: TGCAGTGCTAGAGACAGGAGCCACGAGCAGTACGTC. As protein: CSARDRSHEQYV.

This clonotype was detected many times. The chain employs TRBV12-3 or TRBV12-4 and TRBJ2-3; 7 nucleotides line up with TRBD2. The CDR3 is made up of 13 amino acids. The ends lost 7 bases at V and 5 bases at J; junction bases unmatched: 6. In DNA form, the CDR3 reads TGTGCCAGCAACCCTGCGGGGGTAGATACGCAGTATTTT. This translates into CASNPAGVDTQYF.

The rearrangement joins TRBV15 to TRBJ1-2; D perhaps matches TRBD1 (5 bases). CDR1 LNHNV and CDR2 YYDKDF come from the germline V gene (reference sequence). CDR3 length equals 17 residues. Trimming pared 0 bases from V and 6 bases from J, leaving 20 bases between. CDR3 bases: TGTGCCACCAGCAGAGATGATCGGGCAGGACATAGGAATGGCTACACCTTC. Its protein product is CATSRDDRAGHRNGYTF.

V gene TRBV5-1 combines with J gene TRBJ2-1; 14 nucleotides match TRBD2. The length of the CDR3 is 15 residues. The germline gives CDR1 SGHRS, CDR2 YFSETQ. V shed 4 bases, J shed 8 bases, and the junction held 5 bases outside the gene matches. The CDR3 DNA is TGCGCCAGCAGCCCGCAGGGACTAGCGGGAGATGAGCAGTTCTTC. It is translated as CASSPQGLAGDEQFF.

This chain uses TRBV20-1 with TRBJ1-5; D not resolved. Germline V gives CDR1 DFQATT, CDR2 SNEGSKA (reference sequence). V shed 7 bases and J shed 2 bases, with 9 bases lying between them. This CDR3 contains 12 residues. This chain's CDR3 is CSGLTGNQPQHF. CDR3 coding DNA: TGCAGTGGCCTGACGGGCAATCAGCCCCAGCATTTT.

This chain uses TRBV7-2 with TRBJ2-7; perhaps TRBD1 as D (5 bases). Germline assignment: CDR1 SGHTA and CDR2 FQGNSA. The CDR3 covers 13 residues. Trimming took 5 bases from V and 0 from J, leaving 8 bases between them. Here the CDR3 reads CASSKGVSYEQYF. The DNA of the CDR3 is TGTGCCAGCAGCAAAGGGGTCTCCTACGAGCAGTACTTC.

This clonotype occurred a few times. The V call is TRBV24-1, the J call TRBJ1-2, with a weak D call TRBD1 (6 bases). V was trimmed by 3 bases and J by 1 base, leaving 11 bases between them. CDR1 and CDR2 from the germline V gene are KGHDR and SFDVKD. CDR3 length: 15 residues. The CDR3 protein is CATSDADRINYGYTF. CDR3 DNA sequence: TGTGCCACCAGTGATGCGGACAGAATTAACTATGGCTACACCTTC.

The CDR3 loop is CASGESPITGELFF. CDR3 DNA sequence: TGTGCCAGCGGGGAATCGCCGATCACCGGGGAGCTGTTTTTT. The V gene is TRBV12-3 or TRBV12-4, the J gene TRBJ2-2, with unresolved D. The CDR3 sequence is 14 residues long. V gave up 8 bases and J gave up 4 bases, with 14 bases separating them.

This clonotype showed up just a few times. The chain has TRBV5-1 and TRBJ2-1, with TRBD2 matching over 7 bases. J lost 2 bases, V lost 0 bases, and 8 bases had no gene match. The CDR3 is 17 residues long. From germline, CDR1 is SGHRS and CDR2 YFSETQ. CDR3 loop: CASSLAATSDPYNEQFF. The DNA for the CDR3 is TGCGCCAGCAGCTTGGCCGCCACTAGCGACCCCTACAATGAGCAGTTCTTC.

In this sample, this clonotype turned up a few times. The chain has TRBV12-3 or TRBV12-4 and TRBJ1-2, with D tentatively TRBD1 (5 bases). The CDR3 sequence is 14 residues long. Trimming cost V 5 bases and J 2 bases, with 12 bases left between them. The CDR3 is CASSPGWGNYGYTF. The CDR3, as DNA: TGTGCCAGCAGTCCGGGTTGGGGGAACTATGGCTACACCTTC.

In this sample, this clonotype turned up a few times. This chain links TRBV4-1 with TRBJ2-5, with TRBD2 identical over 11 bases. With V trimmed by 4 bases and J by 5 bases, 9 bases remained unmatched. CDR3 length: 16 amino acids. Looked up from germline, CDR1 is MGHRA and CDR2 is YSYEKL. The CDR3 DNA reads as TGCGCCAGCAGCCCTACTCCTAGCGGGGGGCCGGAGACCCAGTACTTC. This sequence encodes CASSPTPSGGPETQYF.

This clonotype was recorded only once. The chain links TRBV12-3 or TRBV12-4 to TRBJ1-6, with unresolved D. The CDR3 extends over 15 amino acids. Between the trimmed V and J ends, which lost 0 bases and 7 bases, there was a span of 10 bases. CDR3 in DNA: TGTGCCAGCAGTTTAGCAGGGCTTAGGAATTCACCCCTCCACTTT. This gives the protein CASSLAGLRNSPLHF.

The chain joins TRBV3-1 to TRBJ2-5; 10 bases match TRBD2. Per germline, CDR1 LGHDT and CDR2 YNNKEL (reference sequence). V was pared by 4 bases and J by 6 bases, with 17 bases of the junction left unmatched. The CDR3 spans 18 residues. The CDR3, as DNA: TGTGCCAGCAGCCCCTCGGGCCGGGCTAGCGGGAGTATGAAGACCCAGTACTTC. This translates into CASSPSGRASGSMKTQYF.

V gene TRBV6-2 or TRBV6-3 combines with J gene TRBJ2-5; 9 positions agree with TRBD2. With V trimmed by 0 bases and J by 4 bases, 6 bases remained unmatched. In germline, CDR1 is MNHEY, CDR2 SVGEGT. The CDR3 spans 16 residues. The CDR3 loop is CASSYSLRGGRETQYF. For the CDR3, the DNA is TGTGCCAGCAGTTACTCGTTGCGGGGGGGCAGAGAGACCCAGTACTTC.

The J gene is TRBJ1-2, the V gene TRBV2; 12 nucleotides align to TRBD1. With 5 bases clipped from V and 3 bases from J, the junction kept 7 bases outside the gene matches. Germline V lookup: CDR1 SNHLY, CDR2 FYNNEI. The CDR3 contains 16 residues. The CDR3 protein is CASSSGTGGLHYGYTF. The CDR3 nucleotides are TGTGCCAGCAGTTCCGGGACAGGGGGCCTACACTATGGCTACACCTTC.

This chain joins TRBV20-1 and TRBJ2-4; D gene uncertain. Germline V lookup: CDR1 DFQATT, CDR2 SNEGSKA (reference sequence). With 3 bases removed from V and 0 bases from J, the gap between germline ends came to 9 bases. The CDR3 spans 14 residues. CDR3 nucleotide sequence: TGCAGTGCTAGTATTTCGAGAGCCAAAAACATTCAGTACTTC. Translation: CSASISRAKNIQYF.